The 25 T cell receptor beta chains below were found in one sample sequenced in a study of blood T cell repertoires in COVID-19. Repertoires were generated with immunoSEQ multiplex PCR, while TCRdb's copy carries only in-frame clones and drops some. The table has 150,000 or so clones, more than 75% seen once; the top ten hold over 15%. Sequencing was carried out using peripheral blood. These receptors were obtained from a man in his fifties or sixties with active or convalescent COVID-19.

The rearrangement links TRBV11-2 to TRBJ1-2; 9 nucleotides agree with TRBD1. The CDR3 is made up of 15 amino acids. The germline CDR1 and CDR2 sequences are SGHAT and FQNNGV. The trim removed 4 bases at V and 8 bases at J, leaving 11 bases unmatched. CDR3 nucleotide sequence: TGTGCCAGCAGCTCCGTCGCGGGGACAGGGAAGGGCTACACCTTC. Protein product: CASSSVAGTGKGYTF.

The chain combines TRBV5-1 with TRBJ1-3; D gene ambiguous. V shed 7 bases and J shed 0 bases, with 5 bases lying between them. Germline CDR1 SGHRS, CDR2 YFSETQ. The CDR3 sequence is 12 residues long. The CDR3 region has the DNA TGCGCCAGCGGGAGCTCTGGAAACACCATATATTTT. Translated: CASGSSGNTIYF. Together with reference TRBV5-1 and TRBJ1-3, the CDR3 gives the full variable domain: KAGVTQTPRYLIKTRGQQVTLSCSPISGHRSVSWYQQTPGQGLQFLFEYFSETQRNKGNFPGRFSGRQFSNSRSEMNVSTLELGDSALYLCASGSSGNTIYFGEGSWLTVV.

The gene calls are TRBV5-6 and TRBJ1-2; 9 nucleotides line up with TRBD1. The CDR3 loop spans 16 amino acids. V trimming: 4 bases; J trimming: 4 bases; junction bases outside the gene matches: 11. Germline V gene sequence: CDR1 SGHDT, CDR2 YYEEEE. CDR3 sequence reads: CASSRRTDRGGYGYTF. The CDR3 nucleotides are TGTGCCAGCAGCAGAAGGACGGACAGGGGAGGCTATGGCTACACCTTC. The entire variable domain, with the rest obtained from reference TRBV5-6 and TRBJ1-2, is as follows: DAGVTQSPTHLIKTRGQQVTLRCSPKSGHDTVSWYQQALGQGPQFIFQYYEEEERQRGNFPDRFSGHQFPNYSSELNVNALLLGDSALYLCASSRRTDRGGYGYTFGSGTRLTVV.

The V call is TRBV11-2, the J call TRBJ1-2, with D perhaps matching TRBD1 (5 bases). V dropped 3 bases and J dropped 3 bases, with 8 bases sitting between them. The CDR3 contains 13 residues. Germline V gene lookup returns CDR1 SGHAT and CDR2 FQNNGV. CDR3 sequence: CASSFLTDYGYTF. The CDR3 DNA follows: TGTGCCAGCAGCTTCCTGACAGACTATGGCTACACCTTC.

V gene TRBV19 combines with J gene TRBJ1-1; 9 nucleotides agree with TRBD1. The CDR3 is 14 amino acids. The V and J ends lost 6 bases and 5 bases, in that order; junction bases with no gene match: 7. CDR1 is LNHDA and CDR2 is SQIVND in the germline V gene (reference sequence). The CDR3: CASRSRDRETEAFF. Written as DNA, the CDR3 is TGTGCCAGTAGGTCTCGGGACAGGGAAACTGAAGCTTTCTTT.

CDR3 sequence: CATSRGGGGQGALGYTF. The CDR3 bases are TGTGCCACCAGCAGAGGGGGTGGCGGACAGGGGGCTTTGGGCTACACCTTC. This chain connects TRBV15 to TRBJ1-2; 11 nucleotides align to TRBD1. V was pared by 1 base and J by 8 bases, with 12 bases of the junction left unmatched. Per the germline V gene, CDR1 is LNHNV and CDR2 is YYDKDF (reference sequence). The CDR3 sequence is 17 residues long. The complete variable domain, with remaining parts taken from reference TRBV15 and TRBJ1-2, reads DAMVIQNPRYQVTQFGKPVTLSCSQTLNHNVMYWYQQKSSQAPKLLFHYYDKDFNNEADTPDNFQSRRPNTSFCFLDIRSPGLGDTAMYLCATSRGGGGQGALGYTFGSGTRLTVV.

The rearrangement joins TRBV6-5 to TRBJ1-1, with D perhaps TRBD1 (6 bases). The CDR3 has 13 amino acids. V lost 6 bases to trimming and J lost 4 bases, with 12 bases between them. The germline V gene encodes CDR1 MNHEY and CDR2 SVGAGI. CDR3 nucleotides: TGTGCCAGCAGCGTACAGGGTGGCACTGAAGCTTTCTTT. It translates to CASSVQGGTEAFF.

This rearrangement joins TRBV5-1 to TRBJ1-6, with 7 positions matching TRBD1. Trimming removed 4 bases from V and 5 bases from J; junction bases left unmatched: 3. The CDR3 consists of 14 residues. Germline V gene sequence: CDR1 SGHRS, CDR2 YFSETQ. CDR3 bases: TGCGCCAGCAGCCCAGGGACAGATAATTCACCCCTCCACTTT. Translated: CASSPGTDNSPLHF. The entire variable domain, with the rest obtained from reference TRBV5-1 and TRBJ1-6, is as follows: KAGVTQTPRYLIKTRGQQVTLSCSPISGHRSVSWYQQTPGQGLQFLFEYFSETQRNKGNFPGRFSGRQFSNSRSEMNVSTLELGDSALYLCASSPGTDNSPLHFGNGTRLTVT.

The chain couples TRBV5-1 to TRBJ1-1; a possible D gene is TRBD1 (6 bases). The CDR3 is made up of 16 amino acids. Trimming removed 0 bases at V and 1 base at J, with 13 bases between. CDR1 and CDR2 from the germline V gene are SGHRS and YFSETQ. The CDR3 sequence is CASSLGGGPRNTEAFF. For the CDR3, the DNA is TGCGCCAGCAGCTTGGGCGGGGGGCCGAGGAACACTGAAGCTTTCTTT.

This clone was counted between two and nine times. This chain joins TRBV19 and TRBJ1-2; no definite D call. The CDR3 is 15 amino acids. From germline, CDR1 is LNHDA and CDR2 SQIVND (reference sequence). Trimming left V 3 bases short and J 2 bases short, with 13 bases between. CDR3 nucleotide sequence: TGTGCCAGTAGTATTCCGACAACCCTCAACTATGGCTACACCTTC. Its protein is CASSIPTTLNYGYTF.

The CDR3 region is CASSQDGQGARSGYTF. The DNA for the CDR3 is TGCGCCAGCAGCCAAGACGGACAGGGGGCGCGCTCTGGCTACACCTTC. The chain has TRBV4-1 and TRBJ1-2; TRBD1 matches at 11 bases. The CDR3 consists of 16 residues. Germline loops: CDR1 MGHRA, CDR2 YSYEKL. V was clipped by 0 bases and J by 7 bases; unmatched bases: 7.

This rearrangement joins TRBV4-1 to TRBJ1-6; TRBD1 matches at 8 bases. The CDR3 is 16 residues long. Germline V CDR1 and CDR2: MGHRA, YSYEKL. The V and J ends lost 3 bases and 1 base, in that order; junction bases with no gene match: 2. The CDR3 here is CASSQQGASYNSPLHF. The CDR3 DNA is TGCGCCAGCAGCCAGCAGGGGGCATCCTATAATTCACCCCTCCACTTT.

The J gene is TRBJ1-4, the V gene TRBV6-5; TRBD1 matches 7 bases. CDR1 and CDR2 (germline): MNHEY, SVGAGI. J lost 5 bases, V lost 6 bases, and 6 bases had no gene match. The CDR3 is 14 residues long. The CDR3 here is CASRPGQSNEKLFF. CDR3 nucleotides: TGTGCCAGCAGGCCGGGACAGTCGAATGAAAAACTGTTTTTT.

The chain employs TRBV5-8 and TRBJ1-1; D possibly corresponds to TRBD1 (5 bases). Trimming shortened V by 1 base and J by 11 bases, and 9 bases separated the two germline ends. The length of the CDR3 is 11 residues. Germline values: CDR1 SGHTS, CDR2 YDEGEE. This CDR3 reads CASSLIGVAFF. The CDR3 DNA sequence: TGTGCCAGCAGCTTGATAGGGGTCGCTTTCTTT.

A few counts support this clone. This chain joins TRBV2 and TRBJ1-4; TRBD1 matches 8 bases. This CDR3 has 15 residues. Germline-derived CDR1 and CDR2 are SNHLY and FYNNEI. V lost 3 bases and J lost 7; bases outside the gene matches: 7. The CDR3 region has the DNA TGTGCCAGCAGTGACCCGGGACAGGTTTCTGAAAAACTGTTTTTT. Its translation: CASSDPGQVSEKLFF.

The CDR3 coding sequence is TGTGCCAGCAGCTTAGCCTATGACAGGGCCTATGGCTACACCTTC. This codes for CASSLAYDRAYGYTF. The chain joins TRBV7-2 to TRBJ1-2; 7 nucleotides line up with TRBD1. V was pared by 0 bases and J by 4 bases, with 5 bases of the junction left unmatched. The length of the CDR3 is 15 residues. Germline V gene sequence: CDR1 SGHTA, CDR2 FQGNSA.

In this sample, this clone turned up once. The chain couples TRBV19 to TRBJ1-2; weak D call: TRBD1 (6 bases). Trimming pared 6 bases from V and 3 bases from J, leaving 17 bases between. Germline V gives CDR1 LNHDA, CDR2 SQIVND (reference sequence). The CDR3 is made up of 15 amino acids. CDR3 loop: CASRKSGDGHYGYTF. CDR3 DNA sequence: TGTGCCAGTAGAAAATCAGGGGATGGGCACTATGGCTACACCTTC. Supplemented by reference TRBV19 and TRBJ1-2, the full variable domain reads DGGITQSPKYLFRKEGQNVTLSCEQNLNHDAMYWYRQDPGQGLRLIYYSQIVNDFQKGDIAEGYSVSREKKESFPLTVTSAQKNPTAFYLCASRKSGDGHYGYTFGSGTRLTVV.

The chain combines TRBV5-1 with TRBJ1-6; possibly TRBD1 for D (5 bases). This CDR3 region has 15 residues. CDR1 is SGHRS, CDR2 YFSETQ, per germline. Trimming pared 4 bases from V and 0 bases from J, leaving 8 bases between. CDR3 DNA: TGCGCCAGCAGCGGAGGGGTCTCCTATAATTCACCCCTCCACTTT. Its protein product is CASSGGVSYNSPLHF.

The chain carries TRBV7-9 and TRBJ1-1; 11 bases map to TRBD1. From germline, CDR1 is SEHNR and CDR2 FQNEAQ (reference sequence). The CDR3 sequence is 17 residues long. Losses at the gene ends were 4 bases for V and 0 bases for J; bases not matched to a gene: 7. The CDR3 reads CASSWTGGAGMNTEAFF. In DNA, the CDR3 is TGTGCCAGCAGCTGGACAGGGGGCGCGGGGATGAACACTGAAGCTTTCTTT.

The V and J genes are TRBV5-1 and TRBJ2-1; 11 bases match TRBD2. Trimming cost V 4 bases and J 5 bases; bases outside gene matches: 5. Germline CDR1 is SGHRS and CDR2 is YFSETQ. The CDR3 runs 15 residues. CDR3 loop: CASSSLAGGHNEQFF. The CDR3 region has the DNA TGCGCCAGCAGCAGTTTAGCGGGAGGGCACAATGAGCAGTTCTTC.

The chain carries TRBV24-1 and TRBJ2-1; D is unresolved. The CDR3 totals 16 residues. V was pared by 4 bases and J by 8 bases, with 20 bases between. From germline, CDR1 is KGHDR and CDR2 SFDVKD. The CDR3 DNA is TGTGCCACCAGTGACCGTTCGGGTGGAAGCCTCCATGAGCAGTTCTTC. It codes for CATSDRSGGSLHEQFF.

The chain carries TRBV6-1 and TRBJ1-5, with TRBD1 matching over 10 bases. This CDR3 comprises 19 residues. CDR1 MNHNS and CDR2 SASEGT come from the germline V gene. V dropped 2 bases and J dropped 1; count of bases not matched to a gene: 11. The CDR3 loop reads CASSEPPGQGTTSNQPQHF. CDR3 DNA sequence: TGTGCCAGCAGTGAACCACCGGGACAGGGGACTACCAGCAATCAGCCCCAGCATTTT.

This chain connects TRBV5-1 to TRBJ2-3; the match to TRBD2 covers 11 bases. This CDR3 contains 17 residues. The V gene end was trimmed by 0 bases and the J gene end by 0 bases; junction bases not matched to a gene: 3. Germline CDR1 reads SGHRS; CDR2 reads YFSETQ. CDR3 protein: CASSLGSGGASTDTQYF. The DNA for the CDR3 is TGCGCCAGCAGCTTGGGTAGCGGGGGGGCTAGCACAGATACGCAGTATTTT.

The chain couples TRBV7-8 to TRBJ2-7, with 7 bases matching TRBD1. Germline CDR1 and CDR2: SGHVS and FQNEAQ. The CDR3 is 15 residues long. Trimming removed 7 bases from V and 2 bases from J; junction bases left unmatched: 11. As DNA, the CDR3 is TGTGCCAGCATTGAGGAGGCAGGGGGAACCTACGAGCAGTACTTC. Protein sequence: CASIEEAGGTYEQYF.

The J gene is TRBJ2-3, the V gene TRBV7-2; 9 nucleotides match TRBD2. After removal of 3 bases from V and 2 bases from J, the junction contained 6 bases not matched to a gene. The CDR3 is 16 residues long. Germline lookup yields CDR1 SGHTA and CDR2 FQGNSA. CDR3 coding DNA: TGTGCCAGCAGCTTCGGCGGGAGGGGATACACAGATACGCAGTATTTT. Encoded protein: CASSFGGRGYTDTQYF.